A selection of T cell receptor beta chains follows, all from one sample in a study of blood T cell repertoires in COVID-19. This table comes from immunoSEQ multiplex PCR, and its TCRdb copy is limited to in-frame clones, with some not included. The sample shows around 200,000 clones, around 85% of them seen only once. The source material was peripheral blood. These receptors all come from a man aged 30 to 45 with acute or convalescent COVID-19. The CDR3 runs from the conserved cysteine through the conserved F or W. The order of the fields is D gene, clone size, V gene, J gene, CDR3 protein, CDR3 DNA. The D gene is left open where the match is weak. Some rows have no size entry. The others give once, few or many, or a class for an expanded clone.

.,.,TRBV7-3,TRBJ1-2,CASRLGPGAGDYGYTF,TGTGCCAGCAGACTGGGTCCAGGGGCGGGGGACTATGGCTACACCTTC
TRBD2,.,TRBV27,TRBJ2-3,CASLGLAGGRADTQYF,TGTGCCAGCCTGGGACTAGCGGGGGGGAGGGCAGATACGCAGTATTTT
.,.,TRBV27,TRBJ2-1,CASQGGYNEQFF,TGTGCCAGCCAAGGGGGATACAATGAGCAGTTCTTC
.,.,TRBV30,TRBJ1-2,CAWSVGGTNYGYTF,TGTGCCTGGAGTGTCGGAGGTACTAACTATGGCTACACCTTC
TRBD2,.,TRBV14,TRBJ2-1,CASSQVIPGLAREQFF,TGTGCCAGCAGCCAAGTTATTCCCGGACTAGCACGAGAGCAGTTCTTC
TRBD1,once,TRBV29-1,TRBJ2-2,CSVEDLRQGTAGELFF,TGCAGCGTTGAAGATCTTCGACAGGGAACTGCCGGGGAGCTGTTTTTT
TRBD1,.,TRBV7-8,TRBJ1-2,CASSSNRDRNKQSYTF,TGTGCCAGCAGCTCGAACCGGGACAGGAATAAACAAAGCTACACCTTC
.,.,TRBV19,TRBJ1-5,CASSIYTGARYSNQPQHF,TGTGCCAGTAGTATATATACAGGCGCCCGCTATAGCAATCAGCCCCAGCATTTT
TRBD2,.,TRBV7-9,TRBJ2-3,CASSLIVGLAAGDTQYF,TGTGCCAGCAGCTTAATCGTTGGACTAGCGGCGGGAGATACGCAGTATTTT
.,once,TRBV28,TRBJ1-2,CASSLRGSAGYTF,TGTGCCAGCAGTTTACGAGGTTCAGCCGGCTACACCTTC
TRBD2,.,TRBV18,TRBJ2-1,CASSPKRTSGTEQFF,TGTGCCAGCTCACCAAAGAGAACTAGCGGGACTGAGCAGTTCTTC
.,.,TRBV7-3,TRBJ1-1,CASSLGGGDGGTEAFF,TGTGCCAGCAGCTTAGGAGGCGGGGATGGGGGCACTGAAGCTTTCTTT
TRBD1,.,TRBV5-6,TRBJ1-6,CASSPGQVNSPLHF,TGTGCCAGCAGCCCCGGACAGGTTAATTCACCCCTCCACTTT
.,.,TRBV7-2,TRBJ2-3,CASSFSKRGADTQYF,TGTGCCAGCAGCTTCAGTAAACGGGGAGCAGATACGCAGTATTTT
TRBD1,once,TRBV18,TRBJ2-7,CASSPGTASYEQYF,TGTGCCAGCTCACCCGGGACAGCTTCCTACGAGCAGTACTTC
.,once,TRBV27,TRBJ1-1,CASSGTSFRSTEAFF,TGTGCCAGCTCCGGGACATCCTTTCGAAGCACTGAAGCTTTCTTT
.,.,TRBV19,TRBJ1-6,CASSIFAGNNSPLHF,TGTGCCAGTAGTATTTTCGCAGGAAATAATTCACCCCTCCACTTT
.,.,TRBV27,TRBJ2-7,CASSQSGTRISYEQYF,TGTGCCAGCAGTCAATCCGGGACTCGAATTTCCTACGAGCAGTACTTC